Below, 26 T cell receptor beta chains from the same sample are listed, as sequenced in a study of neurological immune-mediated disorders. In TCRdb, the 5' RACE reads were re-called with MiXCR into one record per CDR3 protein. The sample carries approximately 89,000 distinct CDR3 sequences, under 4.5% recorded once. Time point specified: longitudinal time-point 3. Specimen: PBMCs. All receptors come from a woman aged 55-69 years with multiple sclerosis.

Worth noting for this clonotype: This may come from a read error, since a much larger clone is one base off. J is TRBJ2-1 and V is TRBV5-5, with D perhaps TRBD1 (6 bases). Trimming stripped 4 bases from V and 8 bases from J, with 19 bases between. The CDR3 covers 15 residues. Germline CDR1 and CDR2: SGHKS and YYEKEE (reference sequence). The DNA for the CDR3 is TGTGCCAGCAGCCTTCTCCGGGACATGGGTTATGAGCAGTTCTTC. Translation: CASSLLRDMGYEQFF.

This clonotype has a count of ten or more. The CDR3 region has the DNA TGTGCCAGCAGCCCCGACAGGGCTGGGGCCAACGTCCTGACTTTC. Protein: CASSPDRAGANVLTF. The rearrangement uses TRBV12-3 or TRBV12-4 and TRBJ2-6; 7 nucleotides agree with TRBD1. Trimming took 6 bases from V and 2 from J; bases not matched to a gene: 4. The CDR3 runs 15 residues.

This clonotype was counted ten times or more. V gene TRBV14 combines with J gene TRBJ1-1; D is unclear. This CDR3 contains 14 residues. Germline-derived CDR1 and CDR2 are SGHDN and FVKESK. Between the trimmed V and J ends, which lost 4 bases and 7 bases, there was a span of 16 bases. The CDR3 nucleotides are TGTGCCAGCAGCCCCGTCGTCTGGCATGGTGAAGCTTTCTTT. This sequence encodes CASSPVVWHGEAFF.

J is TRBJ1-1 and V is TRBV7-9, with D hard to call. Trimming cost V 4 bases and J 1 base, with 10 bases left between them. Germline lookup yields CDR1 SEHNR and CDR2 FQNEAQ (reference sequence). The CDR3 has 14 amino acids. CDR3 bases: TGTGCCAGCAGCTCTCGGGTCACGAACACTGAAGCTTTCTTT. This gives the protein CASSSRVTNTEAFF. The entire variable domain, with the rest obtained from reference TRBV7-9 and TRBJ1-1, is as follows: DTGVSQNPRHKITKRGQNVTFRCDPISEHNRLYWYRQTLGQGPEFLTYFQNEAQLEKSRLLSDRFSAERPKGSFSTLEIQRTEQGDSAMYLCASSSRVTNTEAFFGQGTRLTVV.

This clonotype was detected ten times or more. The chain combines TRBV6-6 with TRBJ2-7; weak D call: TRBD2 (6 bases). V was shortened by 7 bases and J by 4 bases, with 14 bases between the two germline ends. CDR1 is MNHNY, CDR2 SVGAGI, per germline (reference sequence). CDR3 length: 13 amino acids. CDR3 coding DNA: TGTGCCAGCACGGGGCAGGGAGGATACGAGCAGTACTTC. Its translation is CASTGQGGYEQYF.

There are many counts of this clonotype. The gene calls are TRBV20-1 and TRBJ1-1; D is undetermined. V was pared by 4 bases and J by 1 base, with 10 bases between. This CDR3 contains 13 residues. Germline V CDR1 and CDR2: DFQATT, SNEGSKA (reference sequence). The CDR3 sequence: CSATFTQNTEAFF. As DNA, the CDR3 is TGCAGTGCTACCTTTACCCAGAACACTGAAGCTTTCTTT.

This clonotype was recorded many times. CDR3 region: CASSSSIDRDFYEQYF. The CDR3 DNA is TGCGCCAGCAGCAGCTCAATCGACAGGGATTTCTACGAGCAGTACTTC. The V call is TRBV5-1, the J call TRBJ2-7; 7 bases fit TRBD1. CDR3 length: 16 amino acids. J lost 3 bases, V lost 4 bases, and 13 bases had no gene match. Germline V gene data show CDR1 as SGHRS and CDR2 as YFSETQ.

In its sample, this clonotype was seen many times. CDR3 loop: CASSGGLAGELFF. In nucleotides, the CDR3 is TGTGCCAGCAGCGGCGGATTGGCCGGGGAGCTGTTTTTT. The chain links TRBV7-2 to TRBJ2-2; D ambiguous. Trimming left V 5 bases short and J 6 bases short, with 10 bases between. The CDR3 is made up of 13 amino acids. CDR1 is SGHTA, CDR2 FQGNSA, per germline.

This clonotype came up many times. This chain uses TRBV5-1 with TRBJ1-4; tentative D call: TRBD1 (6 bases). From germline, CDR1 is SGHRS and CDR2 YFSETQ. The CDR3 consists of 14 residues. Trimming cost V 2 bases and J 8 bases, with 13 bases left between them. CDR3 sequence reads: CASSLTGSGEKLFF. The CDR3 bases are TGCGCCAGCAGCTTAACAGGGTCGGGGGAAAAACTGTTTTTT.

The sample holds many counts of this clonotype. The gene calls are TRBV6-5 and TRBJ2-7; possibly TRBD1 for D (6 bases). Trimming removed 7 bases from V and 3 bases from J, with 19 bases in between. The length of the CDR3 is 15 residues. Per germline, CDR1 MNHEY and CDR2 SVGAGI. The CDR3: CASKLAVAGDYEQYF. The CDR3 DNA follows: TGTGCCAGCAAGTTGGCGGTGGCAGGGGACTACGAGCAGTACTTC.

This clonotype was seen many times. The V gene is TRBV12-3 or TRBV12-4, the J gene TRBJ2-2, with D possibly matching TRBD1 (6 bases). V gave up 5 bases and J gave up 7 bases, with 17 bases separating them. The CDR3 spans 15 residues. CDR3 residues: CASSHPGSRGGELFF. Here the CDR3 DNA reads TGTGCCAGCAGTCACCCGGGTAGCAGGGGCGGGGAGCTGTTTTTT.

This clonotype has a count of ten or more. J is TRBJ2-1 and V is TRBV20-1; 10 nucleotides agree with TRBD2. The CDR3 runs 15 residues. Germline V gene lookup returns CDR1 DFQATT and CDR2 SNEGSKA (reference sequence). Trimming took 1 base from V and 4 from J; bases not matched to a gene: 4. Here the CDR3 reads CSARGVSGGYNEQFF. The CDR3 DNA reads TGCAGTGCTAGAGGCGTTAGCGGGGGGTACAATGAGCAGTTCTTC.

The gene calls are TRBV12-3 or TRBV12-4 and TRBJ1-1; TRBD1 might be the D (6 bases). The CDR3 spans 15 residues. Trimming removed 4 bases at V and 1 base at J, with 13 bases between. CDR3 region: CASSSKGGPNTEAFF. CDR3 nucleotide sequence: TGTGCCAGCAGTTCAAAAGGGGGTCCGAACACTGAAGCTTTCTTT.

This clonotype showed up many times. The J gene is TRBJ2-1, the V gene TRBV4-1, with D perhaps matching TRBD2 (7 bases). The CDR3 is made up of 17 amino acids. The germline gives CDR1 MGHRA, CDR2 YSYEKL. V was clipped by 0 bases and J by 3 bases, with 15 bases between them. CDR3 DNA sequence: TGCGCCAGCAGCCAAGATTTCGGGGGGCTTCTCTACAATGAGCAGTTCTTC. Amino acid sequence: CASSQDFGGLLYNEQFF.

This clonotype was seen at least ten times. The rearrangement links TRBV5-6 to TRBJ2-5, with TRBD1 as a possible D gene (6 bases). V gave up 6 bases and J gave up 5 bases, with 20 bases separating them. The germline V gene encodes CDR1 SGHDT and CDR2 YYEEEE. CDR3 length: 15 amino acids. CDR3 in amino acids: CASTTPTGNFETQYF. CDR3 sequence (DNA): TGTGCCAGCACCACGCCAACAGGGAATTTTGAGACCCAGTACTTC.

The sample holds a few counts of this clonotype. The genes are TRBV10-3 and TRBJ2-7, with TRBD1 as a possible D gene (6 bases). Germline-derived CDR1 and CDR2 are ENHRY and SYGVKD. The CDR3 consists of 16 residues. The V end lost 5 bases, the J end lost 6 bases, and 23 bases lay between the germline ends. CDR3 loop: CAISPNSGGTIGEQYF. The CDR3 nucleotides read TGTGCCATCAGTCCCAATAGTGGGGGCACGATCGGCGAGCAGTACTTC.

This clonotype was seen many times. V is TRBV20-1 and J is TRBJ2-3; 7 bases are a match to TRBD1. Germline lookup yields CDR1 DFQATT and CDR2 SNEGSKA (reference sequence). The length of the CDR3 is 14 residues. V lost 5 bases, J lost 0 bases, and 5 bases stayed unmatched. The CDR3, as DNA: TGCAGTGCTCGATACAGGGGCAGCACAGATACGCAGTATTTT. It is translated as CSARYRGSTDTQYF.

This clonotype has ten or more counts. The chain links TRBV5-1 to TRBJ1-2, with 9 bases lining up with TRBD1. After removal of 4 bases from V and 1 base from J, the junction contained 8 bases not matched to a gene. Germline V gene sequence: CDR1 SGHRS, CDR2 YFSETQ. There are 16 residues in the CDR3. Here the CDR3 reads CASSIETGGGNYGYTF. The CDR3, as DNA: TGCGCCAGCAGCATCGAGACAGGGGGTGGTAACTATGGCTACACCTTC.

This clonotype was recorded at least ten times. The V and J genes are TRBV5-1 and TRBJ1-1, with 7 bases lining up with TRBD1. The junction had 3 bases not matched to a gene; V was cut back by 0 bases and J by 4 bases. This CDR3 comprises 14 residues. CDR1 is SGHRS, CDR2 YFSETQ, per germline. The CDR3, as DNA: TGCGCCAGCAGCTTGGCGACAGGGACCACTGAAGCTTTCTTT. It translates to CASSLATGTTEAFF. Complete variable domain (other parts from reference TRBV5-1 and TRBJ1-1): KAGVTQTPRYLIKTRGQQVTLSCSPISGHRSVSWYQQTPGQGLQFLFEYFSETQRNKGNFPGRFSGRQFSNSRSEMNVSTLELGDSALYLCASSLATGTTEAFFGQGTRLTVV.

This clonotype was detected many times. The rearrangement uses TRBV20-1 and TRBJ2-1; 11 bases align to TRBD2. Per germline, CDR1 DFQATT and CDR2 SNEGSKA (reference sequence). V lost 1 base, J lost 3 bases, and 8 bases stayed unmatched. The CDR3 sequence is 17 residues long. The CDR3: CSARVPSGGNYYNEQFF. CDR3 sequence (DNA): TGCAGTGCTAGAGTCCCTAGCGGGGGGAACTACTACAATGAGCAGTTCTTC.

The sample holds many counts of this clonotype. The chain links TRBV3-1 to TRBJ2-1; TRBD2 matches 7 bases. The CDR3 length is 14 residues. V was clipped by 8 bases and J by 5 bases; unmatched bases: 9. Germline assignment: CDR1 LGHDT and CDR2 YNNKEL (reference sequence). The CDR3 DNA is TGTGCCAGCTCCTTGGGGGGGGTTAACAATGAGCAGTTCTTC. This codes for CASSLGGVNNEQFF.

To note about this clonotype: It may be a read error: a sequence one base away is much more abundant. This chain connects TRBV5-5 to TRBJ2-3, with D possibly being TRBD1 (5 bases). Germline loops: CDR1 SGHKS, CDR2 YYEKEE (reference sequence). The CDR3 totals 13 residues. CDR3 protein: CASSLAETDMQYF. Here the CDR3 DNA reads TGTGCCAGCAGCTTGGCGGAGACAGATATGCAGTATTTT.

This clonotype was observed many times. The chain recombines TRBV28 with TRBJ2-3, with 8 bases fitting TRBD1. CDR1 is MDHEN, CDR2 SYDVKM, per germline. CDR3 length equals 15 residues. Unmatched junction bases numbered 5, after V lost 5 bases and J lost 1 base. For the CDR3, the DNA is TGTGCCAGCAGTCAACGGGACAGGCGCACAGATACGCAGTATTTT. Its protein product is CASSQRDRRTDTQYF.

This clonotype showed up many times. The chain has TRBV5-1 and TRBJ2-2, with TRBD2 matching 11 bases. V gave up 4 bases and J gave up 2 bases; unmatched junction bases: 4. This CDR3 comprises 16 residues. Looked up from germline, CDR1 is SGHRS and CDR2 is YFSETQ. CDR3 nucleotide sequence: TGCGCCAGCAGCACGACTAGCGGGGTAAACACCGGGGAGCTGTTTTTT. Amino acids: CASSTTSGVNTGELFF.

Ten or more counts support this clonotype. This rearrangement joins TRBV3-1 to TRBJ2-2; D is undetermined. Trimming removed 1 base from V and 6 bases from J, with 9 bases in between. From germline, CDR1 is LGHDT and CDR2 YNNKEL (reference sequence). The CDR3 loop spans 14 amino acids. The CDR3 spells CASSQVSPPGELFF. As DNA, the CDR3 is TGTGCCAGCAGCCAAGTCTCACCACCCGGGGAGCTGTTTTTT. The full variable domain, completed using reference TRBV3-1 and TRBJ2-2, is DTAVSQTPKYLVTQMGNDKSIKCEQNLGHDTMYWYKQDSKKFLKIMFSYNNKELIINETVPNRFSPKSPDKAHLNLHINSLELGDSAVYFCASSQVSPPGELFFGEGSRLTVL.

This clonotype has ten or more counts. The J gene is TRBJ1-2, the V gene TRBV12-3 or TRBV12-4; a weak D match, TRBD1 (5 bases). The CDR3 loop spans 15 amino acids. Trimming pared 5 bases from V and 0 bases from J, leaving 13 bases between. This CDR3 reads CASSPHRQSNYGYTF. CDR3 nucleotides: TGTGCCAGCAGTCCCCACAGGCAATCTAACTATGGCTACACCTTC.